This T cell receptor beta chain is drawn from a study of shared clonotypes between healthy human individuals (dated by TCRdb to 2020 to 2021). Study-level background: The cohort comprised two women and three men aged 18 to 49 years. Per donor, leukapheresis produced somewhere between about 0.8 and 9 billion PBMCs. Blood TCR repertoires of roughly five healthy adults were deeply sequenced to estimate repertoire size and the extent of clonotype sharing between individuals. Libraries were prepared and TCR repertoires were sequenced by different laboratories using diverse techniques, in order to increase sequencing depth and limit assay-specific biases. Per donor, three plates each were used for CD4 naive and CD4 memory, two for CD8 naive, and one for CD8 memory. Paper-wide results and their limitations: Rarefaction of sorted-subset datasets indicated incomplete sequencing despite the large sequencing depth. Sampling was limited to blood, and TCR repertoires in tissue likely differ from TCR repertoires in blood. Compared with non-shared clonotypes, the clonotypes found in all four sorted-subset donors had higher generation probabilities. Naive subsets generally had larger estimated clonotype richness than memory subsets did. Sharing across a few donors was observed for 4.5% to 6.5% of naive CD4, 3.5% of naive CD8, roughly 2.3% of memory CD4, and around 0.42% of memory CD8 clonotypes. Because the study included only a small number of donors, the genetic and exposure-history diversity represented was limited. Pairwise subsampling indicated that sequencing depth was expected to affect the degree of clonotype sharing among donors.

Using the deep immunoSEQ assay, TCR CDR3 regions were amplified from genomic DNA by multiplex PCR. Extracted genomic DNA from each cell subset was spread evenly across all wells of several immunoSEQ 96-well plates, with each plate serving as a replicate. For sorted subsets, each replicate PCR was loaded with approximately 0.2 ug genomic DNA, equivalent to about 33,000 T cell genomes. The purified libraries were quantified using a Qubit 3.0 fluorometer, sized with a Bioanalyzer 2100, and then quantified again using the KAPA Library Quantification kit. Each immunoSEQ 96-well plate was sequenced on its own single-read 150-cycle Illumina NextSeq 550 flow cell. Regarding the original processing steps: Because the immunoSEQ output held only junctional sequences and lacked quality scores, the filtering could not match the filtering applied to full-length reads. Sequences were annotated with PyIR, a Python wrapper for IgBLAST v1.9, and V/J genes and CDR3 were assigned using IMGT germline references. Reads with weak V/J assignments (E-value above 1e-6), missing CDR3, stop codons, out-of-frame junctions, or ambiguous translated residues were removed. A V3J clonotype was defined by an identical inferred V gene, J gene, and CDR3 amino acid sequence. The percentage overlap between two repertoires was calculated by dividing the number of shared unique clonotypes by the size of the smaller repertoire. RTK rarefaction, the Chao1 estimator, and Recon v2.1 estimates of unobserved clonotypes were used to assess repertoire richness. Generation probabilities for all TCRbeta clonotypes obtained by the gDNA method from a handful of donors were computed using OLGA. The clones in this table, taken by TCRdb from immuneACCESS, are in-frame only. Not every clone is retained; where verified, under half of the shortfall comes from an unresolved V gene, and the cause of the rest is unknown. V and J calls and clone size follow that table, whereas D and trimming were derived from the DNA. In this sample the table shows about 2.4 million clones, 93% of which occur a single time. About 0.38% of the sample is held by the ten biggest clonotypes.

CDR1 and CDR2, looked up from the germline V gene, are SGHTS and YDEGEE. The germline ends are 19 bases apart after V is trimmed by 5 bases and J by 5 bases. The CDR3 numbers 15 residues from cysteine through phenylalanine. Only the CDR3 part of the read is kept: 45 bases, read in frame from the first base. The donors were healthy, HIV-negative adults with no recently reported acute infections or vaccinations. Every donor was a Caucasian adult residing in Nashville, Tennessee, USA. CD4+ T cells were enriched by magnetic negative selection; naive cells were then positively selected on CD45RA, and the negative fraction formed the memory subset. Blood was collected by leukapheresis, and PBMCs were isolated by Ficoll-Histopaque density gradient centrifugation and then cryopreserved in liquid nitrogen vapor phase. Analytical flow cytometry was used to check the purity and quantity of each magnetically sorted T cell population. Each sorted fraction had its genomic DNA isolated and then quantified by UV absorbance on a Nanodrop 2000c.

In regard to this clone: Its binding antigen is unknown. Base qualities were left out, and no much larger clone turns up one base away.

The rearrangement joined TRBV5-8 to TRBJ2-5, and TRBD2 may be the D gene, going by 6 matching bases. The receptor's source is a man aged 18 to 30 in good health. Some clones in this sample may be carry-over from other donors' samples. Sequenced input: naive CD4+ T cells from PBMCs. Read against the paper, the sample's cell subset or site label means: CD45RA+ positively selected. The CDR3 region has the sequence CASRLPGLPRETQYF. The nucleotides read TGTGCCAGCAGATTACCGGGACTGCCCCGGGAGACCCAGTACTTC.